Listed here is a single T cell receptor (beta chain). This specimen belongs to a study of blood T cell repertoires in COVID-19. Study-level information: The United States, Italy and Spain were the sources of the acute and convalescent COVID-19 samples. Sources were T cells, B-cell-depleted T cells, or PBMCs; the material itself was cDNA or gDNA.

The CDR3 is made up of 16 amino acids. From germline, CDR1 is ENHRY and CDR2 SYGVKD. V gave up 2 bases and J gave up 4 bases; unmatched junction bases: 4. Repertoires were generated with immunoSEQ multiplex PCR, while TCRdb's copy carries only in-frame clones and drops some. The repertoire has a few hundred thousand clones, about 86% of them found once; the top ten carry 3.8%. Across about two dozen US areas, participants ranged in age from about 18 to 100 years. Participant reports of clinical history set cohort assignment. The TCR was taken from a woman aged 40 to 55 with acute COVID-19. This chain links TRBV10-3 with TRBJ2-2; 10 bases align to TRBD2. Input material: PBMCs or T cells enriched from blood (not recorded which). CDR3 DNA: TGTGCCATCAGTGAGGGTCTAGCGGGGGCCACCGGGGAGCTGTTTTTT. Translating gives CAISEGLAGATGELFF.